These T cell receptor beta chains were read from a single sample in a study of blood T cell repertoires in COVID-19. Sequencing used immunoSEQ multiplex PCR; TCRdb keeps in-frame clones, though not all of them. The sample consists of 250,000 to 350,000 clones, approximately 88% of them appearing once. The source material was PBMCs or T cells enriched from blood (not recorded which). Receptors originate from a woman between 18 and 29 years old who had recovered from COVID-19. Each CDR3 is given with its conserved first and last residue. D genes are given only for firm matches. Clone size is shown for a subset of rows, as once, few, many or a class of expanded clone.

CDR3aa: CASTLGGYGYTF
CDR3nt: TGTGCCAGTACCCTGGGGGGCTATGGCTACACCTTC
abundance: .
j_gene: TRBJ1-2
d_gene: .
v_gene: TRBV19

CDR3aa: CASSLEGAGELFF
CDR3nt: TGTGCCAGCAGCTTAGAAGGGGCCGGGGAGCTGTTTTTT
abundance: .
j_gene: TRBJ2-2
d_gene: .
v_gene: TRBV7-6

CDR3aa: CASSSDTSTGELFF
CDR3nt: TGTGCCAGCAGCTCCGACACTTCCACCGGGGAGCTGTTTTTT
abundance: .
j_gene: TRBJ2-2
d_gene: .
v_gene: TRBV7-8

CDR3aa: CASSYGSGKNIQYF
CDR3nt: TGTGCCAGCAGTTATGGTAGCGGGAAAAACATTCAGTACTTC
abundance: .
j_gene: TRBJ2-4
d_gene: TRBD2
v_gene: TRBV6-2/TRBV6-3

CDR3aa: CASVGQGWGYTF
CDR3nt: TGTGCCAGCGTAGGACAGGGCTGGGGCTACACCTTC
abundance: .
j_gene: TRBJ1-2
d_gene: TRBD1
v_gene: TRBV28

CDR3aa: CASSPDRGGRQFF
CDR3nt: TGTGCCAGCAGCCCGGACAGGGGAGGTCGGCAGTTCTTC
abundance: .
j_gene: TRBJ2-1
d_gene: TRBD1
v_gene: TRBV11-2

CDR3aa: CASRGEREGLSDRGAVF
CDR3nt: TGTGCCAGCAGAGGCGAACGGGAGGGCCTTTCGGACCGGGGAGCTGTTTTT
abundance: .
j_gene: TRBJ2-2
d_gene: .
v_gene: TRBV21-1

CDR3aa: CAISPQGAGGDTQYF
CDR3nt: TGTGCCATCAGCCCACAGGGGGCCGGAGGAGATACGCAGTATTTT
abundance: .
j_gene: TRBJ2-3
d_gene: TRBD1
v_gene: TRBV10-3

CDR3aa: CAIGGEFYGYTF
CDR3nt: TGTGCCATCGGGGGGGAATTCTATGGCTACACCTTC
abundance: .
j_gene: TRBJ1-2
d_gene: .
v_gene: TRBV6-1

CDR3aa: CASSLEQTWGRGYTEAFF
CDR3nt: TGTGCCAGCAGCTTGGAACAGACTTGGGGGAGGGGGTACACTGAAGCTTTCTTT
abundance: .
j_gene: TRBJ1-1
d_gene: .
v_gene: TRBV7-9

CDR3aa: CASSLEGTGLLEGYTF
CDR3nt: TGTGCCAGCAGCTTAGAGGGGACAGGGCTATTGGAAGGCTACACCTTC
abundance: .
j_gene: TRBJ1-2
d_gene: TRBD1
v_gene: TRBV11-2

CDR3aa: CASSPRTVTRGATFQETQYF
CDR3nt: TGCGCCAGCAGCCCGCGAACGGTAACACGGGGGGCAACTTTCCAAGAGACCCAGTACTTC
abundance: .
j_gene: TRBJ2-5
d_gene: .
v_gene: TRBV5-1

CDR3aa: CASSRQNQPQHF
CDR3nt: TGTGCCAGCAGCCGACAGAATCAGCCCCAGCATTTT
abundance: .
j_gene: TRBJ1-5
d_gene: .
v_gene: TRBV7-9

CDR3aa: CAHGQNNEQFF
CDR3nt: TGTGCCCACGGACAGAACAATGAGCAGTTCTTC
abundance: .
j_gene: TRBJ2-1
d_gene: .
v_gene: TRBV30

CDR3aa: CASSPARLAGVEQYF
CDR3nt: TGTGCCAGCAGCCCCGCCCGACTAGCGGGGGTTGAGCAGTACTTC
abundance: once
j_gene: TRBJ2-7
d_gene: TRBD2
v_gene: TRBV13

CDR3aa: CASSLQGRLNQPQHF
CDR3nt: TGTGCCAGCAGCTTGCAGGGGAGATTAAATCAGCCCCAGCATTTT
abundance: .
j_gene: TRBJ1-5
d_gene: .
v_gene: TRBV11-2

CDR3aa: CASNAARTSGRGEQFF
CDR3nt: TGTGCCAGTAACGCGGCCCGGACTAGCGGGAGGGGGGAGCAGTTCTTC
abundance: .
j_gene: TRBJ2-1
d_gene: TRBD2
v_gene: TRBV19

CDR3aa: CASSPPTSVQYEQFF
CDR3nt: TGTGCCAGCTCACCACCGACTAGCGTTCAGTATGAGCAGTTCTTC
abundance: .
j_gene: TRBJ2-1
d_gene: TRBD2
v_gene: TRBV18

CDR3aa: CASSSGQGIVAEAFF
CDR3nt: TGTGCCAGCTCCTCGGGACAGGGAATAGTCGCTGAAGCTTTCTTT
abundance: .
j_gene: TRBJ1-1
d_gene: TRBD1
v_gene: TRBV18

CDR3aa: CASSLYIGGRAGNEQYF
CDR3nt: TGTGCCAGCAGCTTGTATATCGGCGGGAGGGCCGGAAACGAGCAGTACTTC
abundance: .
j_gene: TRBJ2-7
d_gene: TRBD2
v_gene: TRBV5-8

CDR3aa: CASSHLRTGSNTGELFF
CDR3nt: TGTGCCAGCAGCCACTTGAGGACAGGGTCGAACACCGGGGAGCTGTTTTTT
abundance: .
j_gene: TRBJ2-2
d_gene: TRBD1
v_gene: TRBV4-2

CDR3aa: CATSQGAGPETQYF
CDR3nt: TGTGCCACCAGCCAAGGGGCAGGGCCAGAGACCCAGTACTTC
abundance: .
j_gene: TRBJ2-5
d_gene: .
v_gene: TRBV24-1

CDR3aa: CASSLVAGELFF
CDR3nt: TGTGCCAGCAGCTTGGTCGCCGGGGAGCTGTTTTTT
abundance: .
j_gene: TRBJ2-2
d_gene: .
v_gene: TRBV5-6

CDR3aa: CASSLEGRGVSIQYF
CDR3nt: TGTGCCAGCAGCTTAGAGGGCAGGGGGGTAAGCATTCAGTACTTC
abundance: .
j_gene: TRBJ2-4
d_gene: .
v_gene: TRBV7-9

CDR3aa: CAISPRTGPMEEQYF
CDR3nt: TGTGCCATCAGCCCTAGGACAGGGCCAATGGAAGAGCAGTACTTC
abundance: once
j_gene: TRBJ2-7
d_gene: TRBD1
v_gene: TRBV10-3

CDR3aa: CASSPGSGGETQYF
CDR3nt: TGCGCCAGCAGCCCCGGATCAGGAGGGGAGACCCAGTACTTC
abundance: once
j_gene: TRBJ2-5
d_gene: .
v_gene: TRBV4-3

CDR3aa: CAWTLPGGHYGYTF
CDR3nt: TGTGCCTGGACCTTACCAGGGGGCCACTATGGCTACACCTTC
abundance: .
j_gene: TRBJ1-2
d_gene: TRBD1
v_gene: TRBV30

CDR3aa: CASRSTWGGYGYTF
CDR3nt: TGTGCCAGCAGGTCCACTTGGGGGGGGTATGGCTACACCTTC
abundance: .
j_gene: TRBJ1-2
d_gene: .
v_gene: TRBV2